This T cell receptor (beta chain) was recovered during a study of cytomegalovirus exposure and HLA in healthy donors. Study conclusions and caveats: Follow-up analysis later connected one missense variant in DCLRE1C with trimming of TCR beta V- and J-genes.

As to this clone: Its specificity is not known.

CDR1 is SGHDT, CDR2 YYEEEE, per germline. The V end was cut by 0 bases, the J end by 2 bases, with 12 bases between. CDR3 length: 17 amino acids. The PCR had 60 Vbeta and 13 Jbeta primers. The assay was immunoSEQ multiplex PCR, and TCRdb's table has in-frame clones only and misses some. The data hold approximately 160,000 clones, with 77% observed a single time. The receptor was isolated from a woman aged 30 to 39 in good health and CMV-seronegative. The sample was PBMCs. The rearrangement links TRBV5-6 to TRBJ2-6; TRBD2 is a possible D gene (6 bases). CDR3 sequence: CASSLELGGTGANVLTF. CDR3 DNA: TGTGCCAGCAGCTTGGAGCTCGGGGGTACTGGGGCCAACGTCCTGACTTTC.